The sequence of this T cell receptor beta chain was determined in a study of blood T cell repertoires in COVID-19. Study details: Material from acute and convalescent COVID-19 was sourced from the United States, Italy and Spain.

Methods used by the authors: The assay estimated nucleated cells by amplifying reference gene primers. Produced via immunoSEQ multiplex PCR; TCRdb's table is partial and in-frame only. V and J calls and clone size are those listed in that table; D and trimming were worked out from the DNA. This table has fewer than 250,000 clones, 75% to 90% appearing once. CDR3 size: 16 residues. V lost 3 bases and J lost 2, with 16 bases in between. Germline values: CDR1 SEHNR, CDR2 FQNEAQ (reference sequence). Input material: peripheral blood. The source is a man aged 30 to 45 with COVID-19, enrolled during active disease. This rearrangement joins TRBV7-9 to TRBJ1-2; tentative D call: TRBD1 (5 bases). The CDR3 DNA follows: TGTGCCAGCAGCTTTTGGGCACAGGCTAAAAACTATGGCTACACCTTC. Translated, it gives CASSFWAQAKNYGYTF.